This T cell receptor beta chain is drawn from a study of brain T cells in children with intractable seizures. In the case of this clone: The antigen is undetermined.

Regarding the study as a whole: Absence of clones before surgery may stem from lower sequencing depth.

This CDR3 has 14 residues. Germline V gene lookup returns CDR1 ENHRY and CDR2 SYGVKD. V lost 11 bases and J 7 bases, leaving 18 bases between the germline ends. Produced via immunoSEQ multiplex PCR; TCRdb's table is partial and in-frame only. In the table there are around 340,000 clones, nearly 95% of which are singletons. Regarding time point: blood from clinic visit 5 months post-surgery; TSC patient then seizure free. Sequencing was limited to surgery cases with top T cell transcript signatures in brain tissue. V is TRBV10-3 and J is TRBJ1-6; D may be TRBD1 (6 bases). Sample: peripheral blood, taken approximately 5 months after surgery. The TCR was taken from a boy under three years old with tuberous sclerosis and intractable seizures. The CDR3 region has the DNA TGTGCCTCGAACCCCCCAGGGGACAATTCACCCCTCCACTTT. It specifies CASNPPGDNSPLHF.